The clone carrying this TCR beta chain was seen repeatedly, ten times or more. Its antigen remains unknown. The V and J ends lost 5 bases and 0 bases, in that order; junction bases with no gene match: 5. The CDR3 has 15 amino acids. CDR1 is SGHVS, CDR2 FQNEAQ, per germline. The authors used template switching to add a universal primer site and gave cDNA unique molecular identifiers. TCRdb independently ran MiXCR on the 5' RACE reads; one entry per CDR3 protein. Here the sample spans roughly 220,000 distinct CDR3 sequences, under 8.5% being singletons. The data derive from a study of identical twins. General observations from the study: The degree of excess twin sharing was weaker in beta out-of-frame sequences.

Another study also made use of these data, one on T cells expressing NK-cell markers. That source notes: NKG2C+ dominant clonotypes from 6 or 7 donors made up about 1.0-7.5% of CD8+ T cells. Expanded clones of NKG2C+ T cells had an unclear HCMV specificity.

The TCR sequence derives from a woman aged 18 to 35 in good health. The source material was CD8+ T cells sorted from blood. This chain uses TRBV7-8 with TRBJ2-3; 7 bases fit TRBD1. The CDR3 sequence: CASSIGQASTDTQYF. CDR3 DNA: TGTGCCAGCAGCATTGGACAGGCTAGCACAGATACGCAGTATTTT.